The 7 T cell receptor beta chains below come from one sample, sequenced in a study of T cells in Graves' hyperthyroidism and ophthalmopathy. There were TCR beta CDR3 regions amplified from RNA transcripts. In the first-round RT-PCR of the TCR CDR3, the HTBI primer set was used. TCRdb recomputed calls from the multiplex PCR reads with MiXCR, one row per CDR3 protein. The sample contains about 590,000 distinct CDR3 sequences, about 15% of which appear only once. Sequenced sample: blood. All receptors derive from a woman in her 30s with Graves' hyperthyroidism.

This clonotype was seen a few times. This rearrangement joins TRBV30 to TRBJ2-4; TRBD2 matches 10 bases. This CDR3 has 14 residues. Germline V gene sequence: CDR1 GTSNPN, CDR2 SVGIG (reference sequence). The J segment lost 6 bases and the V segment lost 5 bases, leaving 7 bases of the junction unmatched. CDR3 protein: CAWSSSGSGNIQYF. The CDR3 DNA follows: TGTGCCTGGTCGTCTAGCGGGAGTGGAAACATTCAGTACTTC.

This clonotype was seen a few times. In nucleotides, the CDR3 is TGTGCCAGCAGCTCCCGGGCCAGGGGAGGAGGGGGCTACACCTTC. Amino acid sequence: CASSSRARGGGGYTF. J is TRBJ1-2 and V is TRBV7-8; weak D call: TRBD1 (6 bases). The CDR3 covers 15 residues. CDR1 is SGHVS, CDR2 FQNEAQ, per germline. Trimming took off 4 bases at V and 8 bases at J, with 20 bases between the two ends.

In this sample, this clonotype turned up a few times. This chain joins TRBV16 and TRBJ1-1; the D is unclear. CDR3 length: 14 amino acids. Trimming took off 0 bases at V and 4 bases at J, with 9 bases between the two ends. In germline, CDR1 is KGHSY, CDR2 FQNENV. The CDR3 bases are TGTGCCAGCAGCCAATCCTACGCGGGCACTGAAGCTTTCTTT. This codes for CASSQSYAGTEAFF.

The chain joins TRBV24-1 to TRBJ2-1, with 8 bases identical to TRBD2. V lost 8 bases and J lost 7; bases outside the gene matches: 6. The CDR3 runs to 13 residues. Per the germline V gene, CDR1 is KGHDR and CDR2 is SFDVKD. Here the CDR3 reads CATTGGPRNEQFF. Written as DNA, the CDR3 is TGTGCCACCACGGGAGGGCCCAGGAATGAGCAGTTCTTC.

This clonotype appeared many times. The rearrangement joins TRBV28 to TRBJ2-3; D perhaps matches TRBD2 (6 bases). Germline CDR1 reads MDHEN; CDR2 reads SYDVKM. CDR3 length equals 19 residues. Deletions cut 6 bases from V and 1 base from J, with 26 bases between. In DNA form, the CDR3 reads TGTGCCAGCAGCCTCGTGGTCGAGCGGGTTCAAGATGGCACAGATACGCAGTATTTT. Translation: CASSLVVERVQDGTDTQYF. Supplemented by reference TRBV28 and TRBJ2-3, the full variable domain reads DVKVTQSSRYLVKRTGEKVFLECVQDMDHENMFWYRQDPGLGLRLIYFSYDVKMKEKGDIPEGYSVSREKKERFSLILESASTNQTSMYLCASSLVVERVQDGTDTQYFGPGTRLTVL.

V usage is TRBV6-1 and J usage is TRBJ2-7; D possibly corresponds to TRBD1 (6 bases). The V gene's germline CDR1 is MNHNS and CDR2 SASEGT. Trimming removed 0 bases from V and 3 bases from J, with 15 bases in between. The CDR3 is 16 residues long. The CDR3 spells CASSEAPGVADYEQYF. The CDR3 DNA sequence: TGTGCCAGCAGTGAAGCTCCAGGGGTCGCCGACTACGAGCAGTACTTC.

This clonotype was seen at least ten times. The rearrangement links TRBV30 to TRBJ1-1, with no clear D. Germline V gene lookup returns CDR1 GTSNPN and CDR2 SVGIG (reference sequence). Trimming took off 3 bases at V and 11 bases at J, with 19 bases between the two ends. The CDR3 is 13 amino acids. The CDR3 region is CAWSPVGRPRAFF. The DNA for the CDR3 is TGTGCCTGGAGCCCAGTAGGGCGGCCTCGGGCTTTCTTT. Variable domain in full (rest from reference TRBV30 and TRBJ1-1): SQTIHQWPATLVQPVGSPLSLECTVEGTSNPNLYWYRQAAGRGLQLLFYSVGIGQISSEVPQNLSASRPQDRQFILSSKKLLLSDSGFYLCAWSPVGRPRAFFGQGTRLTVV.